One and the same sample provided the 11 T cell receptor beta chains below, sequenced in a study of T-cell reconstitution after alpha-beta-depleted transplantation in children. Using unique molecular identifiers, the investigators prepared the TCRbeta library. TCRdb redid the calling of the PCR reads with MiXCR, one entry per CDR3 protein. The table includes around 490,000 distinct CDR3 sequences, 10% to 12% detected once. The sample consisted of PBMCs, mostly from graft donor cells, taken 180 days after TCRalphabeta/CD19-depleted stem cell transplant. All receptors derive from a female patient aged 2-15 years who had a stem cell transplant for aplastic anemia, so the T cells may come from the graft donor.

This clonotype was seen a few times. This CDR3 reads CSVAPNARTSGRRADTQYF. CDR3 coding DNA: TGCAGCGTTGCCCCAAACGCCCGGACTAGCGGGAGGAGGGCAGATACGCAGTATTTT. The rearrangement joins TRBV29-1 to TRBJ2-3; 14 nucleotides line up with TRBD2. Unmatched junction bases numbered 16, after V lost 4 bases and J lost 4 bases. The CDR3 loop spans 19 amino acids. CDR1 is SQVTM, CDR2 ANQGSEA, per germline.

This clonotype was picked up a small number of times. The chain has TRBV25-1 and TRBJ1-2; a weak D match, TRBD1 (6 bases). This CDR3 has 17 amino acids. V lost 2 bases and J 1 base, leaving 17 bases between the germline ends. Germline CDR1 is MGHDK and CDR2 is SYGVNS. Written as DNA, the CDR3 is TGTGCCAGCAGTGAAGCGGGGGCCGCCACTTTTAACTATGGCTACACCTTC. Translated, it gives CASSEAGAATFNYGYTF.

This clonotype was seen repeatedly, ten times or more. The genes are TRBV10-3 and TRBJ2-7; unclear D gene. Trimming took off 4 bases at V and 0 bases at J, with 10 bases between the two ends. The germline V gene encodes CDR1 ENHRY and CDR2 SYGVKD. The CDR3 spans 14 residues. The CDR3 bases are TGTGCCATCAGTGGGACCTCGAGCTCCTACGAGCAGTACTTC. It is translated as CAISGTSSSYEQYF.

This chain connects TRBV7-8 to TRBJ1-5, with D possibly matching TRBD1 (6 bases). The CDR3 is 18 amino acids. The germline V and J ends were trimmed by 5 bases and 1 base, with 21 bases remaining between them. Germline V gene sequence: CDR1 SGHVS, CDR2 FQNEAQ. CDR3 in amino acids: CASSLRGGTPLSNQPQHF. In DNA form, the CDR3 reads TGTGCCAGCAGCCTCCGGGGAGGGACACCGTTAAGCAATCAGCCCCAGCATTTT.

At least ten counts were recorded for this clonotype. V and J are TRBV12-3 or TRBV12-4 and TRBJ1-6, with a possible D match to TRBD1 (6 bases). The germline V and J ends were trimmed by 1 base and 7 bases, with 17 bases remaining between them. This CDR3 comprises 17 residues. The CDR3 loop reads CASSLVPPGQKNSPLHF. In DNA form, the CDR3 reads TGTGCCAGCAGTTTAGTGCCCCCGGGACAAAAGAATTCACCCCTCCACTTT.

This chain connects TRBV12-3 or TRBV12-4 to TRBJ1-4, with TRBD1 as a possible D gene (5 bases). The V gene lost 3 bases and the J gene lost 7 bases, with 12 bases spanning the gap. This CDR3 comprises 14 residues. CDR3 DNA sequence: TGTGCCAGCAGTTTGGGGGGGAGAAGTGAAAAACTGTTTTTT. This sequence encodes CASSLGGRSEKLFF.

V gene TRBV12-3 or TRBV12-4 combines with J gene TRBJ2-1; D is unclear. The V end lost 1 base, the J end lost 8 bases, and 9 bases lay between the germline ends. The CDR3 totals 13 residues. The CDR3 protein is CASSLGVEDEQFF. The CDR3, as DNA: TGTGCCAGCAGTTTAGGTGTAGAAGATGAGCAGTTCTTC.

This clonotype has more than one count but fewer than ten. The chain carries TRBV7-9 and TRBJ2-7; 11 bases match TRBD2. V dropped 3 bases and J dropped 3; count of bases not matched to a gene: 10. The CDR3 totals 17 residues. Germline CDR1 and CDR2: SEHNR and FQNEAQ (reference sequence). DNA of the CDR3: TGTGCCAGCAGCTTGGGACAGTTAGCGGGAGGGCTCTACGAGCAGTACGTC. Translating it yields CASSLGQLAGGLYEQYV.

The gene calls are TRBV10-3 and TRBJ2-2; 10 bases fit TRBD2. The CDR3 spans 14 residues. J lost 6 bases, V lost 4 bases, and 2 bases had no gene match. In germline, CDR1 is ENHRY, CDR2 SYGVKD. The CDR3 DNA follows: TGTGCCATCAGTGCCGGGACTAGCGCCGGGGAGCTGTTTTTT. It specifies CAISAGTSAGELFF.

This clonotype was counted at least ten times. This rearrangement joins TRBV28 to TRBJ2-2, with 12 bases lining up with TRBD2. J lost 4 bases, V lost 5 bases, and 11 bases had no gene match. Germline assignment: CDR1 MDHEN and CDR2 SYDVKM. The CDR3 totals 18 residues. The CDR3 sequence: CASSPRVRLAGATGELFF. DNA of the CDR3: TGTGCCAGCAGTCCCAGGGTGAGACTAGCGGGAGCCACCGGGGAGCTGTTTTTT.

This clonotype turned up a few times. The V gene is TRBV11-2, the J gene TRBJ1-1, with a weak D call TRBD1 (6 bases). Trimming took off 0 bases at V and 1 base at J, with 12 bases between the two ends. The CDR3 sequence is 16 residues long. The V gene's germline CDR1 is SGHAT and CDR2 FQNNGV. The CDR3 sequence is CASSLDRGGPNTEAFF. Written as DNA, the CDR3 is TGTGCCAGCAGCTTAGATCGGGGGGGGCCGAACACTGAAGCTTTCTTT.